These T cell receptor beta chains were read from a single sample in a study of regulatory T cells in long-lasting Graves disease. MiXCR, run by TCRdb on the multiplex PCR reads, gives a single entry per CDR3 protein. The table lists a few hundred thousand distinct CDR3 sequences, 23% of them singletons. Material: peripheral blood mononuclear cells (PBMCs), obtained when the disease was refractory, from a patient treated with antithyroid drugs. The receptors stem from a female donor with Graves disease. Each CDR3 is given with its conserved first and last residue. Each record gives: D gene, CDR3 length, V gene, clone size, J gene, CDR3 DNA, CDR3 protein. The D gene is left open where the match is weak. Not every row has a clone size; where given, it reads once, few, many or a size class.

d_gene: NA; len: 12; v_gene: TRBV2; abundance: NA; j_gene: TRBJ1-1; CDR3nt: TGTGCCACCCCACCCCCGAACACTGAAGCTTTCTTT; CDR3aa: CATPPPNTEAFF
d_gene: NA; len: 15; v_gene: TRBV7-2; abundance: NA; j_gene: TRBJ2-7; CDR3nt: TGTGCCAGCAGCCGACGCAAACAGGGAATAGGGGAGCAGTACTTC; CDR3aa: CASSRRKQGIGEQYF
d_gene: NA; len: 15; v_gene: TRBV6-5; abundance: many; j_gene: TRBJ1-1; CDR3nt: TGTGCCAGCAGTTACAGGGGGAGGTGGGAAACTGAAGCTTTCTTT; CDR3aa: CASSYRGRWETEAFF
d_gene: NA; len: 11; v_gene: TRBV29-1; abundance: NA; j_gene: TRBJ1-1; CDR3nt: TGCAGCGTATCCGAGGGGACTGAAGCTTTCTTT; CDR3aa: CSVSEGTEAFF
d_gene: NA; len: 14; v_gene: TRBV6-1; abundance: NA; j_gene: TRBJ1-3; CDR3nt: TGTGCCAGCAGGACCGACAGAGCCGGAAACACCATATATTTT; CDR3aa: CASRTDRAGNTIYF
d_gene: TRBD1; len: 14; v_gene: TRBV29-1; abundance: NA; j_gene: TRBJ2-5; CDR3nt: TGCAGCGCAACAGGGACAGGGGGAGGAGAGACCCAGTACTTC; CDR3aa: CSATGTGGGETQYF
d_gene: TRBD1; len: 15; v_gene: TRBV11-2; abundance: few; j_gene: TRBJ2-5; CDR3nt: TGTGCCAGCAGCTCTCTGGGACAGGGGTGGGAGACCCAGTACTTC; CDR3aa: CASSSLGQGWETQYF
d_gene: TRBD1; len: 15; v_gene: TRBV28; abundance: many; j_gene: TRBJ2-2; CDR3nt: TGTGCCAGCAGAACCGGGACAGGACCCACCGGGGAGCTGTTTTTT; CDR3aa: CASRTGTGPTGELFF
d_gene: NA; len: 13; v_gene: TRBV2; abundance: many; j_gene: TRBJ1-1; CDR3nt: TGTGCCAGCAGTGTCGGCCAGAACACTGAAGCTTTCTTT; CDR3aa: CASSVGQNTEAFF
d_gene: NA; len: 13; v_gene: TRBV6-1; abundance: many; j_gene: TRBJ1-2; CDR3nt: TGTGCCAGCAGCCCAGAGAGGGGCTATGGCTACACCTTC; CDR3aa: CASSPERGYGYTF
d_gene: NA; len: 12; v_gene: TRBV28; abundance: many; j_gene: TRBJ1-1; CDR3nt: TGTGCCATCTCCGCACCGTGGACTGAAGCTTTCTTT; CDR3aa: CAISAPWTEAFF
d_gene: NA; len: 14; v_gene: TRBV6-1; abundance: NA; j_gene: TRBJ2-7; CDR3nt: TGTGCCAGCACTGCTGCGAGATTAGCCTACGAGCAGTACTTC; CDR3aa: CASTAARLAYEQYF
d_gene: TRBD1; len: 15; v_gene: TRBV6-1; abundance: few; j_gene: TRBJ2-7; CDR3nt: TGTGCCAGCAGTACCTACAGGGGACAATACAGCGAGCAGTACTTC; CDR3aa: CASSTYRGQYSEQYF
d_gene: NA; len: 15; v_gene: TRBV5-1; abundance: NA; j_gene: TRBJ2-2; CDR3nt: TGCGCCAGCAGCTTGACTGTATCAAACACCGGGGAGCTGTTTTTT; CDR3aa: CASSLTVSNTGELFF
d_gene: TRBD1; len: 17; v_gene: TRBV19; abundance: many; j_gene: TRBJ1-5; CDR3nt: TGTGCCAGTAGTATGAGAGCGACAGGGATCGGCAATCAGCCCCAGCATTTT; CDR3aa: CASSMRATGIGNQPQHF
d_gene: NA; len: 14; v_gene: TRBV19; abundance: many; j_gene: TRBJ1-2; CDR3nt: TGTGCCAGTAGTATGCCCCCCACAGGGCAAGGCTACACCTTC; CDR3aa: CASSMPPTGQGYTF
d_gene: NA; len: 15; v_gene: TRBV28; abundance: many; j_gene: TRBJ1-5; CDR3nt: TGTGCCAGCAGTTTGTTACGGGGAAGCAATCAGCCCCAGCATTTT; CDR3aa: CASSLLRGSNQPQHF
d_gene: NA; len: 18; v_gene: TRBV10-3; abundance: NA; j_gene: TRBJ2-6; CDR3nt: TGTGCCTTCAGCGTAAGGCGAGACGGGAGCTCTGGGGCCAACGTCCTGACTTTC; CDR3aa: CAFSVRRDGSSGANVLTF
d_gene: NA; len: 14; v_gene: TRBV2; abundance: NA; j_gene: TRBJ1-4; CDR3nt: TGTGCCGGACAACCCCCGGGCAGGGGTTGGAAACTGTTTTTT; CDR3aa: CAGQPPGRGWKLFF
d_gene: NA; len: 11; v_gene: TRBV30; abundance: NA; j_gene: TRBJ1-6; CDR3nt: TGTGCCTGGATGAGGAATTCACCCCTCCACTTT; CDR3aa: CAWMRNSPLHF
d_gene: NA; len: 14; v_gene: TRBV6-2/TRBV6-3; abundance: NA; j_gene: TRBJ2-3; CDR3nt: TGTGCCAGCTTCAACAAGGAAGGAGCAGATACGCAGTATTTT; CDR3aa: CASFNKEGADTQYF
d_gene: TRBD1; len: 14; v_gene: TRBV20-1; abundance: NA; j_gene: TRBJ1-3; CDR3nt: TGCAGTGCAACCGGGACAGGGGCTGGAAACACCATATATTTT; CDR3aa: CSATGTGAGNTIYF
d_gene: NA; len: 13; v_gene: TRBV28; abundance: NA; j_gene: TRBJ2-3; CDR3nt: TGTGCCAGCAGTCTAACCTTGGCAGATACGCAGTATTTT; CDR3aa: CASSLTLADTQYF
d_gene: NA; len: 16; v_gene: TRBV29-1; abundance: NA; j_gene: TRBJ2-7; CDR3nt: TGCAGCGTTGAAGAGGATTCTAACGGGCTTACCTACGAGCAGTACTTC; CDR3aa: CSVEEDSNGLTYEQYF
d_gene: NA; len: 14; v_gene: TRBV7-9; abundance: NA; j_gene: TRBJ1-2; CDR3nt: TGTGCCAGCAGCTTAAACCCAGGACCACTCGGCTACACCTTC; CDR3aa: CASSLNPGPLGYTF
d_gene: TRBD2; len: 18; v_gene: TRBV3-1; abundance: many; j_gene: TRBJ2-5; CDR3nt: TGTGCCAGCAGCCTAGTAAGACTAGCGGGAGGCGGAGGGGAGACCCAGTACTTC; CDR3aa: CASSLVRLAGGGGETQYF
d_gene: NA; len: 14; v_gene: TRBV20-1; abundance: few; j_gene: TRBJ2-7; CDR3nt: TGCAGTGCTAGAGTGGCCGGAGCGGGCAACGAGCAGTACTTC; CDR3aa: CSARVAGAGNEQYF
d_gene: NA; len: 14; v_gene: TRBV6-1; abundance: few; j_gene: TRBJ2-5; CDR3nt: TGTGCCAGCAGTGAAGCCCTTACCCAAGAGACCCAGTACTTC; CDR3aa: CASSEALTQETQYF
d_gene: NA; len: 18; v_gene: TRBV7-2; abundance: few; j_gene: TRBJ2-7; CDR3nt: TGTGCCAGCAGCTTATTCACCCAATCGAGGGTATTCTCCTACGAGCAGTACTTC; CDR3aa: CASSLFTQSRVFSYEQYF
d_gene: TRBD2; len: 15; v_gene: TRBV4-3; abundance: few; j_gene: TRBJ2-7; CDR3nt: TGCGCCAGCAGCCAAGGACTAGCGGGAGACTACGAGCAGTACTTC; CDR3aa: CASSQGLAGDYEQYF
d_gene: NA; len: 12; v_gene: TRBV28; abundance: many; j_gene: TRBJ1-2; CDR3nt: TGTGCCAGCAGTCAGGGAGACTATGGCTACACCTTC; CDR3aa: CASSQGDYGYTF